One T cell receptor beta chain is described in this entry. The target of this receptor is not known. No quality values exist for individual bases; no much larger clone is one base distant. These data are taken from a study of blood T cells in healthy people across ages (dated by TCRdb to between 2015 and 2016). About the study as a whole: Template switching captured roughly one uniquely barcoded TCR beta cDNA molecule per two T cells in model experiments. Using deep sequencing normalized with unique cDNA molecular identifiers, the study measured how TCR beta repertoire diversity changes with age. For two donors (one aged 18 to 30 and one aged 80 or older), the study analyzed two additional independent replicas of 1 million unique cDNA reads from the same blood draw. To avoid experimental bias, donors of different ages were distributed randomly across sequencing lanes. Four age groups were formed from the donors: young (average approximately 15 years), middle-aged (approximately 40), aged (under 70) and long-lived (about 80).

The 35 to 40 donors, aged about 6 to 100 years, were systemically healthy Caucasian individuals from Russia. Each donor gave around 9.5 milliliters of peripheral blood, collected into EDTA-treated Vacutainer tubes. PBMCs were isolated by Ficoll-Paque density-gradient centrifugation, with at least 6 million obtained per sample. Total RNA was extracted from PBMCs with Trizol reagent, with at least 6 micrograms obtained per sample. Naive CD45RAhigh/CD27high T cell percentages were measured by flow cytometry on a PBMC aliquot from every donor. What the study reported, not specific to this receptor: Estimates of total diversity based on one million sequenced T cells were regarded as lower bounds and as underestimates. Donor CMV infection status was unknown, potentially confounding age-related changes in expanded clonotypes. Because profiling used bulk unsorted PBMCs, naive and antigen-experienced compartments could not be compared conclusively. Compared with the aged group, the long-lived group had more naive CD4+ T cells, fewer expanded clones and increased TCR diversity, a pattern suggesting age selection. There was a strong correlation between observed TCR beta diversity and the percentage of naive T cells measured by flow cytometry. Observed TCR beta diversity per million T cells fell roughly linearly with age, and a significant reduction was already apparent by age around 40.

Spanning cysteine to phenylalanine, the CDR3 consists of 19 amino acids. The retained sequence is limited to the CDR3, 57 bases, with the frame set at the first base. V has 0 bases trimmed and J has 4 bases trimmed; junction bases matching no gene number 12. Based on the germline V gene, the CDR1 and CDR2 sequences are SGHRS and YFSETQ. Library preparation used 5' RACE. Sequencing was carried out with an Illumina HiSeq 2500. The second PCR ran for about 7 to 11 cycles and used a J-beta primer mix along with a sample-barcoded 5' primer. A unique molecular identifier was introduced onto each TCR beta cDNA molecule by a template-switch 5' adaptor carrying 12 random nucleotides. At least 2.5 million CDR3-containing paired-end reads were obtained from each sample. First-strand cDNA synthesis was performed from all RNA using the Mint cDNA synthesis kit, with priming by a TRBC-specific oligonucleotide. All cDNA was treated with uracil-DNA glycosylase and then went through a first 18-cycle PCR with the universal primers M1SS and BC2_uni_R. Under the source paper's analysis protocol: Normalization of each sample was performed by random selection of 1 million high-quality reads, each carrying a distinct molecular identifier. Reads with shared molecular identifiers were discarded instead of being binned into consensus sequences. MiTCR, set to a Q25 quality threshold and the strictest error-elimination algorithm, was used for CDR3 identification, clonotype clustering and error correction. Lower-bound total TCR beta diversity was estimated with a nonparametric unseen species model using Euler transformation. Starting from the raw public reads, TCRdb applied fastp trimming at Q25, assembled clones with MiXCR and retained in-frame beta chains. CDR3 protein sequences are deduplicated, and each keeps its most common genes and DNA. These V and J calls rely on TCRdb rather than the paper's analysis. A total of hundreds of thousands of distinct CDR3 sequences appear in this sample, 40% to 50% of them only once. The ten biggest clones cover approximately 20% of the sample.

Sequencing used blood. The chain links TRBV5-1 with TRBJ2-1, with 11 bases aligning to TRBD2. This TCR derives from a man aged 60 to 75 in good health. This receptor has the CDR3 CASSLGIYSGTSGYNEQFF. The bases read TGCGCCAGCAGCTTGGGAATCTATTCCGGGACTAGCGGTTACAATGAGCAGTTCTTC.